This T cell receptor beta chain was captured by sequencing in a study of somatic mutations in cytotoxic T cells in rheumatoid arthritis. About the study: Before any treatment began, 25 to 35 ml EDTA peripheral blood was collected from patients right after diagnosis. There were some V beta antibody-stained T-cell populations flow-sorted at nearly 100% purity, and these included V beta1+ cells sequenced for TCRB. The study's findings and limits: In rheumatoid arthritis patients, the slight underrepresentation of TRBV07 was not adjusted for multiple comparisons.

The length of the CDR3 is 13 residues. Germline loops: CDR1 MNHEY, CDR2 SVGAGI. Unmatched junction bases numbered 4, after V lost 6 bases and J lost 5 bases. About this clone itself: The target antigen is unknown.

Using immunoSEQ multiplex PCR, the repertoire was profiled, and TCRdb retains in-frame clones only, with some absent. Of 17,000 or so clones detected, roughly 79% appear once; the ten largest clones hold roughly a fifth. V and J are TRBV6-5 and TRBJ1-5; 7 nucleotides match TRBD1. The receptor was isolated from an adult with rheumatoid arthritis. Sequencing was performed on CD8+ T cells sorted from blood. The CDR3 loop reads CASRAGGYQPQHF. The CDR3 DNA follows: TGTGCCAGCAGAGCAGGGGGGTATCAGCCCCAGCATTTT.